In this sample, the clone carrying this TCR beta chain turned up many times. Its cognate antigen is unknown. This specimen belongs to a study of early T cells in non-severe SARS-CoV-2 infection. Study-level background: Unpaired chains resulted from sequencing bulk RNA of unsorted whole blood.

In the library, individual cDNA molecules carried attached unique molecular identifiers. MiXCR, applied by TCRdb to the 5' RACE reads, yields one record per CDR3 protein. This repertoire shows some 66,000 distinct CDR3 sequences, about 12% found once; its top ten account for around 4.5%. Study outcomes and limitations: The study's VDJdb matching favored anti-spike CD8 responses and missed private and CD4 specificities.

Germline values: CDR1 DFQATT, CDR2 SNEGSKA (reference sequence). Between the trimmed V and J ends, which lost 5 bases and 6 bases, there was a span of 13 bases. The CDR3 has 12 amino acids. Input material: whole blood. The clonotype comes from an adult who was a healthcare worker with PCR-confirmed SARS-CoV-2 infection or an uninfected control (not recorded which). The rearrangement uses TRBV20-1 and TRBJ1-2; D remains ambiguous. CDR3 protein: CSAYWSGHGYTF. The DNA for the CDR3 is TGCAGTGCTTATTGGTCCGGGCATGGCTACACCTTC.